Listed below are T cell receptor beta chains from one sample, sequenced in a study of CD8 T cells in ankylosing spondylitis. TCRdb independently ran MiXCR on the 5' RACE reads; one entry per CDR3 protein. The sample shows 650,000 to 800,000 distinct CDR3 sequences, around 17% of them seen only once. The sample comprised blood, either unsorted or a sorted T cell fraction (not recorded which). These TCRs come from a male donor with ankylosing spondylitis. The CDR3 runs from the conserved cysteine through the conserved F or W. A D gene is named only where the DNA matches it firmly. Size values are once, few and many counts, or a class for expanded clones, and some rows have none.

V gene	clone size	D gene	J gene	CDR3 DNA	CDR3 protein
TRBV11-2	.	.	TRBJ2-3	TGTGCCAGCAGCTTTACCCAGGGATGGTCGGATACGCAGTATTTT	CASSFTQGWSDTQYF
TRBV20-1	few	.	TRBJ1-2	TGCAGTGCTAGAGATCCAGGTGGCTACACCTTC	CSARDPGGYTF
TRBV20-1	.	.	TRBJ2-1	TGCAGTGCTAGAGTCCTCACCACCCGGTACAATGAGCAGTTCTTC	CSARVLTTRYNEQFF
TRBV20-1	.	TRBD2	TRBJ2-1	TGCAGTGCTAGAGCCGCTAGCGGGGGATCCTACAATGAGCAGTTCTTC	CSARAASGGSYNEQFF
TRBV29-1	.	.	TRBJ2-7	TGCAGCGTTGAAAGCGACAGGACCTACGAGCAGTACTTC	CSVESDRTYEQYF
TRBV7-9	.	TRBD1	TRBJ1-2	TGTGCCAGCAGCTATGGACAGGGCACTGACTATGGCTACACCTTC	CASSYGQGTDYGYTF
TRBV12-3/TRBV12-4	many	.	TRBJ1-1	TGTGCCAGCAGTTTAGGGGGGCTGGACACTGAAGCTTTCTTT	CASSLGGLDTEAFF
TRBV5-1	many	TRBD1	TRBJ2-7	TGCGCCAGCAGCCCGGGACAGTCCTACGAGCAGTACTTC	CASSPGQSYEQYF
TRBV7-2	few	.	TRBJ2-5	TGTGCCAGCAGCTTCAACAGGGAGGAGACCCAGTACTTC	CASSFNREETQYF
TRBV10-3	.	.	TRBJ1-3	TGTGCCATCAGCCAAAAACTGGACGGCACCTCTGGAAACACCATATATTTT	CAISQKLDGTSGNTIYF
TRBV4-1	.	.	TRBJ1-4	TGCGCCAGCAGCCAAGACCGTGGGGGGCAGGGTGAAAAACTGTTTTTT	CASSQDRGGQGEKLFF
TRBV3-1	few	TRBD2	TRBJ2-1	TGTGCCAGCAGCCAATGGGCTAGCGGGAAAGGCAATGAGCAGTTCTTC	CASSQWASGKGNEQFF
TRBV20-1	.	TRBD2	TRBJ2-2	TGCAGTGCCCCCAATCCCGGACTAGCGGGGGGGAACACCGGGGAGCTGTTTTTT	CSAPNPGLAGGNTGELFF
TRBV11-2	.	TRBD1	TRBJ2-1	TGTGCCAGCAGCTTCCGGGACAGGGGGGGTTCCTACAATGAGCAGTTCTTC	CASSFRDRGGSYNEQFF
TRBV27	few	.	TRBJ2-1	TGTGCCAGCAGTGTCCGGGTTTTGGGGGAGAGCTCCTACAATGAGCAGTTCTTC	CASSVRVLGESSYNEQFF
TRBV11-2	few	TRBD2	TRBJ2-7	TGTGCCAGCAGCTTAGATGGGGGGGGAAGCTCCTACGAGCAGTACTTC	CASSLDGGGSSYEQYF
TRBV6-2/TRBV6-3	few	.	TRBJ1-2	TGTGCCAGCAGTGACCCTGCAGGAAAAGTCTATGGCTACACCTTC	CASSDPAGKVYGYTF
TRBV6-5	few	.	TRBJ2-1	TGTGCCAGCAGTTACAAAGGGGAGGTCTACAATGAGCAGTTCTTC	CASSYKGEVYNEQFF